These 27 T cell receptor beta chains were all obtained from the same sample, sequenced in a study of T cell responses to AZD1222 COVID-19 vaccine. Data came from immunoSEQ multiplex PCR; TCRdb stores just in-frame clones and leaves some out. The sample consists of approximately 120,000 clones, about 87% of them appearing once. The specimen comprised peripheral blood, sampled on day 0 of AZD1222 vaccination. The source of these receptors is an adult in good health.

The chain is built from TRBV27 and TRBJ2-1, with 8 bases identical to TRBD2. V shed 3 bases, J shed 6 bases, and the junction held 10 bases outside the gene matches. The CDR3 extends over 16 amino acids. Per germline, CDR1 MNHEY and CDR2 SMNVEV (reference sequence). The CDR3 protein is CASSFKAGDRSNEQFF. The CDR3 nucleotides read TGTGCCAGCAGTTTCAAAGCGGGAGATAGGAGCAATGAGCAGTTCTTC.

The chain is built from TRBV19 and TRBJ1-1; TRBD1 agrees at 9 bases. The trim removed 8 bases at V and 4 bases at J, leaving 8 bases unmatched. The CDR3 is made up of 14 amino acids. CDR1 LNHDA and CDR2 SQIVND come from the germline V gene (reference sequence). The CDR3 nucleotides read TGTGCCAGTTCGACTAGACAGGGGGGCACTGAAGCTTTCTTT. Translated, it gives CASSTRQGGTEAFF.

This clone appeared a single time. The chain employs TRBV16 and TRBJ1-1, with 8 bases identical to TRBD1. J was trimmed by 1 base and V by 2 bases; bases with no gene match: 3. Germline V lookup: CDR1 KGHSY, CDR2 FQNENV. This CDR3 has 15 residues. Here the CDR3 DNA reads TGTGCCAGCAGCCAAACCGGGACAGGGAACACTGAAGCTTTCTTT. This translates into CASSQTGTGNTEAFF.

V usage is TRBV5-1 and J usage is TRBJ2-7; 10 bases match TRBD2. Trimming removed 4 bases from V and 5 bases from J; junction bases left unmatched: 3. This CDR3 is built from 13 residues. The V gene's germline CDR1 is SGHRS and CDR2 YFSETQ. CDR3 amino acids: CASSAGTSDEQYF. In nucleotides, the CDR3 is TGCGCCAGCAGCGCCGGGACTAGCGACGAGCAGTACTTC.

On this clone itself: This may come from a read error, since a much larger clone is one base off. Other DNA variants within this sample encode the same CDR3. The rearrangement links TRBV7-9 to TRBJ2-7; 11 nucleotides align to TRBD1. Germline CDR1 reads SEHNR; CDR2 reads FQNEAQ (reference sequence). The V gene end was trimmed by 4 bases and the J gene end by 2 bases; junction bases not matched to a gene: 10. CDR3 length: 17 residues. CDR3 loop: CASSSGGAGQGAYEQYF. CDR3 nucleotide sequence: TGTGCCAGCAGCTCTGGGGGGGCGGGACAGGGGGCCTACGAGCAGTACTTC.

V gene TRBV18 combines with J gene TRBJ1-4; D possibly corresponds to TRBD1 (5 bases). V was shortened by 2 bases and J by 3 bases, with 10 bases between the two germline ends. The CDR3 is 15 residues long. The germline gives CDR1 KGHSH, CDR2 LQKENI. The CDR3 nucleotides are TGTGCCAGCTCACCAGCAACAGGAGCTAATGAAAAACTGTTTTTT. Translating gives CASSPATGANEKLFF.

This chain uses TRBV7-9 with TRBJ1-1, with D hard to call. The germline gives CDR1 SEHNR, CDR2 FQNEAQ (reference sequence). Deletions cut 0 bases from V and 11 bases from J, with 7 bases between. The CDR3 is made up of 11 amino acids. As DNA, the CDR3 is TGTGCCAGCAGCTTAGCGGACCGTGCTTTCTTT. Protein sequence: CASSLADRAFF.

The V and J genes are TRBV6-6 and TRBJ1-3, with D possibly being TRBD1 (5 bases). Germline-derived CDR1 and CDR2 are MNHNY and SVGAGI (reference sequence). This CDR3 contains 15 residues. The V end was cut by 2 bases, the J end by 4 bases, with 12 bases between. The CDR3 sequence is CASSYRQTWGNTIYF. CDR3 coding DNA: TGTGCCAGCAGTTACCGACAGACGTGGGGAAACACCATATATTTT.

The rearrangement uses TRBV10-3 and TRBJ2-3; 9 nucleotides agree with TRBD2. The CDR3 loop spans 17 amino acids. V gave up 0 bases and J gave up 2 bases; unmatched junction bases: 6. Germline V gives CDR1 ENHRY, CDR2 SYGVKD. The CDR3 loop is CAISESRGTSITDTQYF. DNA of the CDR3: TGTGCCATCAGTGAGTCGAGGGGGACTAGCATCACAGATACGCAGTATTTT.

J is TRBJ2-6 and V is TRBV25-1; a possible D gene is TRBD1 (5 bases). Trimming cost V 1 base and J 0 bases, with 10 bases left between them. CDR1 is MGHDK and CDR2 is SYGVNS in the germline V gene. The CDR3 spans 17 residues. This chain's CDR3 is CASSELNRSSGANVLTF. In nucleotides, the CDR3 is TGTGCCAGCAGTGAATTAAACAGGAGCTCTGGGGCCAACGTCCTGACTTTC. The full variable domain, rest sourced from reference TRBV25-1 and TRBJ2-6, is EADIYQTPRYLVIGTGKKITLECSQTMGHDKMYWYQQDPGMELHLIHYSYGVNSTEKGDLSSESTVSRIRTEHFPLTLESARPSHTSQYLCASSELNRSSGANVLTFGAGSRLTVL.

The genes are TRBV15 and TRBJ2-1, with 12 bases matching TRBD1. Germline CDR1 is LNHNV and CDR2 is YYDKDF (reference sequence). Trimming removed 4 bases from V and 9 bases from J; junction bases left unmatched: 7. The CDR3 runs 15 residues. The CDR3 sequence: CATSIRDRGLSEQFF. CDR3 DNA sequence: TGTGCCACCAGCATCCGGGACAGGGGGCTAAGTGAGCAGTTCTTC.

The V gene is TRBV5-4, the J gene TRBJ1-2; a weak D match, TRBD1 (6 bases). There are 13 residues in the CDR3. Germline V gene sequence: CDR1 SGHNT, CDR2 YYREEE (reference sequence). V lost 0 bases and J 5 bases, leaving 8 bases between the germline ends. The CDR3 DNA follows: TGTGCCAGCAGCTTGGAGCAGGGGTATGGCTACACCTTC. Its translation: CASSLEQGYGYTF.

The chain carries TRBV6-2 or TRBV6-3 and TRBJ2-3; 7 bases align to TRBD1. J lost 6 bases, V lost 4 bases, and 19 bases had no gene match. The CDR3 spans 18 residues. Germline V gene data show CDR1 as MNHEY and CDR2 as SVGEGT. The CDR3 loop reads CASSSDRELEVMVDTQYF. The DNA of the CDR3 is TGTGCCAGCAGTTCTGACAGGGAGCTTGAGGTAATGGTGGATACGCAGTATTTT.

Remarks on this clone: Other DNA sequences in this specimen translate into the identical CDR3. The gene calls are TRBV12-3 or TRBV12-4 and TRBJ2-2, with no clear D. The CDR3 runs to 11 residues. V was shortened by 3 bases and J by 4 bases, with 0 bases between the two germline ends. The CDR3 is CASSFTGELFF. CDR3 DNA sequence: TGTGCCAGCAGTTTCACCGGGGAGCTGTTTTTT.

This clone was counted between two and nine times. The chain combines TRBV28 with TRBJ1-5, with TRBD1 matching 8 bases. V was clipped by 0 bases and J by 3 bases; unmatched bases: 4. Germline CDR1 and CDR2: MDHEN and SYDVKM. The CDR3 is 16 residues long. In DNA, the CDR3 is TGTGCCAGCAGTTTATGGACAGGGGCGACCAATCAGCCCCAGCATTTT. Residues: CASSLWTGATNQPQHF.

The rearrangement joins TRBV14 to TRBJ1-1, with 7 positions matching TRBD1. Trimming at V came to 1 base and at J to 5 bases, leaving 4 bases not matched to a gene. The CDR3 runs 14 residues. Germline values: CDR1 SGHDN, CDR2 FVKESK. The CDR3, as DNA: TGTGCCAGCAGCCAAGTGAGGGGGCCTACTGAAGCTTTCTTT. It codes for CASSQVRGPTEAFF. Based on the CDR3 plus reference TRBV14 and TRBJ1-1, the full variable domain is EAGVTQFPSHSVIEKGQTVTLRCDPISGHDNLYWYRRVMGKEIKFLLHFVKESKQDESGMPNNRFLAERTGGTYSTLKVQPAELEDSGVYFCASSQVRGPTEAFFGQGTRLTVV.

J is TRBJ1-6 and V is TRBV9, with 11 nucleotides matching TRBD1. Germline CDR1 and CDR2: SGDLS and YYNGEE. The CDR3 contains 14 residues. V dropped 3 bases and J dropped 10; count of bases not matched to a gene: 3. Written as DNA, the CDR3 is TGTGCCAGCAGCGGAGGGACAGGGGGATCACCCCTCCACTTT. Amino acids: CASSGGTGGSPLHF.

This chain connects TRBV5-3 to TRBJ2-5; D gene ambiguous. TRBV5-3 is sorted into the ORF group, with uncertain function. The CDR3 has 15 residues. Trimming cost V 2 bases and J 5 bases, with 16 bases left between them. The CDR3 loop reads CARSFSAASWETQYF. CDR3 nucleotides: TGTGCCAGAAGCTTCAGTGCGGCGTCATGGGAGACCCAGTACTTC.

The gene calls are TRBV7-6 and TRBJ1-5; 7 bases fit TRBD1. The germline V gene encodes CDR1 SGHVS and CDR2 FNYEAQ. There are 15 residues in the CDR3. Trimming at V came to 1 base and at J to 4 bases, leaving 4 bases not matched to a gene. The CDR3 reads CASSLDEGANQPQHF. The CDR3 region has the DNA TGTGCCAGCAGCTTAGATGAGGGGGCTAATCAGCCCCAGCATTTT.

The chain couples TRBV5-1 to TRBJ1-3, with no clear D. Trimming took 0 bases from V and 4 from J, leaving 8 bases between them. Germline lookup yields CDR1 SGHRS and CDR2 YFSETQ. The length of the CDR3 is 14 residues. CDR3 nucleotides: TGCGCCAGCAGCTTGGAAGAAAGGGGAAACACCATATATTTT. Translation gives CASSLEERGNTIYF.

The chain combines TRBV28 with TRBJ1-4; 8 bases are shared with TRBD1. CDR1 is MDHEN, CDR2 SYDVKM, per germline. This CDR3 has 18 residues. After removal of 5 bases from V and 3 bases from J, the junction contained 14 bases not matched to a gene. This chain's CDR3 is CASSLTGQGPKSNEKLFF. In DNA, the CDR3 is TGTGCCAGCAGTCTGACCGGACAGGGACCGAAATCTAATGAAAAACTGTTTTTT.

V gene TRBV7-2 combines with J gene TRBJ2-3; D possibly matches TRBD1 or TRBD2 (5 bases each). Germline CDR1 is SGHTA and CDR2 is FQGNSA. CDR3 length equals 15 residues. Trimming cost V 5 bases and J 3 bases, with 15 bases left between them. The CDR3 loop is CASSPRLGGTDTQYF. In nucleotides, the CDR3 is TGTGCCAGCAGCCCACGGCTTGGGGGTACAGATACGCAGTATTTT.

V and J are TRBV5-1 and TRBJ1-2, with D unresolved. With 5 bases removed from V and 4 bases from J, the gap between germline ends came to 12 bases. Germline loops: CDR1 SGHRS, CDR2 YFSETQ. This CDR3 has 13 amino acids. CDR3 protein: CASRSPFGYGYTF. In DNA form, the CDR3 reads TGCGCCAGCAGAAGCCCTTTTGGCTATGGCTACACCTTC.

This chain joins TRBV10-1 and TRBJ2-1; D gene uncertain. V lost 2 bases and J 0 bases, leaving 8 bases between the germline ends. CDR3 length: 15 amino acids. Germline CDR1 is WNHNN and CDR2 is SYGVQD (reference sequence). The CDR3 protein is CASSEAGSSYNEQFF. In DNA form, the CDR3 reads TGCGCCAGCAGTGAGGCTGGCAGCTCCTACAATGAGCAGTTCTTC.

With respect to this clone: At one of its ends the junction is not consistent with the germline gene, which may arise from a read error. CDR3: CASSLTAAGANVLTF. Here the CDR3 DNA reads TGTGCCAGCAGCCTAACGGCAGCTGGGGCCAACGTCCTGACTTTC. This rearrangement joins TRBV7-3 to TRBJ2-6; D not resolved. Germline CDR1 and CDR2: SGHTA and FQGTGA. The CDR3 covers 15 residues.

In regard to this clone: The junction shows a germline mismatch at one end, possibly a read error. The chain has TRBV11-2 and TRBJ2-7; D gene ambiguous. Germline assignment: CDR1 SGHAT and CDR2 FQNNGV. The CDR3 is made up of 12 amino acids. The CDR3 protein is CAGRRAQNEQYF. The CDR3 DNA reads TGTGCCGGCAGACGGGCCCAAAACGAGCAGTACTTC.

This clone showed up just once. The chain recombines TRBV12-3 or TRBV12-4 with TRBJ2-1; D possibly matches TRBD1 or TRBD2 (5 bases each). This CDR3 comprises 12 residues. Trimming removed 6 bases from V and 7 bases from J, with 10 bases in between. DNA for the CDR3: TGTGCCAGCAGCAAATGGGGGAATGAGCAGTTCTTC. This translates into CASSKWGNEQFF.